Listed below are T cell receptor beta chains from one sample, sequenced in a study of shared clonotypes between healthy human individuals. Assay used: immunoSEQ multiplex PCR; TCRdb lists only in-frame clones, some missing. The sample contains approximately 500,000 clones, 60% to 80% of which appear only once. The material sequenced was PBMCs. Every receptor here comes from a woman aged 40 to 50 in good health. Some clones in this sample may be carry-over from other donors' samples. CDR3s include the opening cysteine and the closing phenylalanine or tryptophan. The order of the fields is V gene, clone size, CDR3 protein. Rows give clone size only sometimes, using once, few, many, or a class for an expanded clone.

TRBV7-2 NA CASSLGVGLPTEAFF
TRBV5-4 NA CATQDKQSGTEAFF
TRBV6-4 NA CASKKTPKLGGGPDTEAFF
TRBV11-3 NA CASSPSGISNEQFF
TRBV7-8 NA CASSLLSGGRSTEAFF
TRBV6-1 few CASSAGTGVFPGELFF
TRBV6-5 NA CASSPDRSSYEQYF
TRBV10-2 NA CASRRGLAGPQQFF
TRBV27 NA CASFDNMNTEAFF
TRBV27 NA CASRWSGTGGYEQYF
TRBV4-3 few CASSQDRAGEGEQYF
TRBV7-2 NA CASSLAQGVNIQYF
TRBV30 once CAWSTGAEDEQFF
TRBV5-4 NA CASSLISQETQYF
TRBV7-9 NA CASSVAGIGNTIYF
TRBV28 NA CASTNDRGTSSSSYNEQFF
TRBV7-2 NA CASSSRDRVNGYTF
TRBV7-9 NA CASSRQETYGYTF
TRBV7-3 NA CASSLSRDGGTDTQYF
TRBV29-1 NA CSVYSAEEGYTF
TRBV28 NA CASSFQLQGTRETQYF
TRBV7-2 NA CASSLRPGSYNEQFF
TRBV5-6 few CASSFDRGGNTEAFF
TRBV28 NA CATDVNYGYTF